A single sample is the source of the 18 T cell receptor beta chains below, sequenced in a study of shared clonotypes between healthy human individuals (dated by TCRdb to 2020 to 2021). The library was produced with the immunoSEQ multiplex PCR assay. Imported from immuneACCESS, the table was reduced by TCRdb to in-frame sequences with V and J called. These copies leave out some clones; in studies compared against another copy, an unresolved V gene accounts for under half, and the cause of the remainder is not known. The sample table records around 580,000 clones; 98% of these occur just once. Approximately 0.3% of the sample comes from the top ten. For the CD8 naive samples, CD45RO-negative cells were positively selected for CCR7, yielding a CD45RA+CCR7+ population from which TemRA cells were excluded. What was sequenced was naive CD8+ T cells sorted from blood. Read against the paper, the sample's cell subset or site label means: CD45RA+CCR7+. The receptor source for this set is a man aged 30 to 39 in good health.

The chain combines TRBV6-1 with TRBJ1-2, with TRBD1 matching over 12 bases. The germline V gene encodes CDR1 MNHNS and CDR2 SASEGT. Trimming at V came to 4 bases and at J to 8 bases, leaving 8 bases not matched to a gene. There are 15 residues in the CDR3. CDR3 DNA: TGTGCCAGCAGTGGATGGGACAGGGGGCTAGGCGGCTACACCTTC. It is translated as CASSGWDRGLGGYTF.

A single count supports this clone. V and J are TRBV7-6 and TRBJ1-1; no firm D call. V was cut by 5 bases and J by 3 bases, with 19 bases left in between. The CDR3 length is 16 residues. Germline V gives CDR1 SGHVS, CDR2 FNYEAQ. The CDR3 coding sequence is TGTGCCAGCAGCCTCAAACGGACGGAAAGGTACACTGAAGCTTTCTTT. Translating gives CASSLKRTERYTEAFF.

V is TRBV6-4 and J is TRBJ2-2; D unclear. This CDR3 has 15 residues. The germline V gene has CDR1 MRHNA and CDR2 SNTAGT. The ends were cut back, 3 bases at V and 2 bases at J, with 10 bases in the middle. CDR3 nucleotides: TGTGCCAGCAGTGAGAGTCAAGGCAACACCGGGGAGCTGTTTTTT. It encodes CASSESQGNTGELFF.

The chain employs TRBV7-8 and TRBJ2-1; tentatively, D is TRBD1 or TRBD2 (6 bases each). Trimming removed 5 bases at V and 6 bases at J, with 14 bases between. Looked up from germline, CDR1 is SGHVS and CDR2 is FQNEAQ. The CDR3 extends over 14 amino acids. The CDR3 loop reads CASSNGRGGNEQFF. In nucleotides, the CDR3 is TGTGCCAGCAGCAACGGGAGAGGGGGCAATGAGCAGTTCTTC.

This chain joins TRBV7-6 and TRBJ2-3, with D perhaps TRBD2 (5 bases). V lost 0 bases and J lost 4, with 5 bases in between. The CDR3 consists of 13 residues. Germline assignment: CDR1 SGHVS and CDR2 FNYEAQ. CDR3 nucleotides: TGTGCCAGCAGCTTAGCGGGAGCAGATACGCAGTATTTT. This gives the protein CASSLAGADTQYF.

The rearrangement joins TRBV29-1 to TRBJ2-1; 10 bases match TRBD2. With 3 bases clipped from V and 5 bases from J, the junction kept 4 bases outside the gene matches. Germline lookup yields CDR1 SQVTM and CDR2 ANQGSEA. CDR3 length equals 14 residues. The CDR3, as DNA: TGCAGCGTTGATCTCCTAGCGGGAGACAATGAGCAGTTCTTC. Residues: CSVDLLAGDNEQFF.

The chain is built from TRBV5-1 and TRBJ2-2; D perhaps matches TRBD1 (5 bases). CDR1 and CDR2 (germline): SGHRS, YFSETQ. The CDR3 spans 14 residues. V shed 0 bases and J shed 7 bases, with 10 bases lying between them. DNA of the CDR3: TGCGCCAGCAGCTTGGGGCAGGGAATCGGGGAGCTGTTTTTT. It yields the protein CASSLGQGIGELFF.

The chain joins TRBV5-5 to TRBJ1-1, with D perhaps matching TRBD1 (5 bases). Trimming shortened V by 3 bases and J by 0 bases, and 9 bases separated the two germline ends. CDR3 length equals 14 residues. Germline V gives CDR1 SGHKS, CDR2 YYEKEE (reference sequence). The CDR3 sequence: CASSSRQMNTEAFF. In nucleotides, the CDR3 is TGTGCCAGCAGCTCTCGACAGATGAACACTGAAGCTTTCTTT.

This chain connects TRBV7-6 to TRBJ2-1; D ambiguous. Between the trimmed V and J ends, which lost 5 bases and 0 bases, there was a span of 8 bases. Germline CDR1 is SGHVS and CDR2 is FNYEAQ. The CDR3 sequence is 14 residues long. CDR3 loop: CASSLSSSYNEQFF. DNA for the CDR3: TGTGCCAGCAGCCTATCAAGCTCCTACAATGAGCAGTTCTTC.

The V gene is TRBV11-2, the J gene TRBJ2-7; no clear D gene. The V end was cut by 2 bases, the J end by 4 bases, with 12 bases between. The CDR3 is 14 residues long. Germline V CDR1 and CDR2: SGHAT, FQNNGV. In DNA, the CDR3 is TGTGCCAGCAGCTTATATGCAAGGCGGTACGAGCAGTACTTC. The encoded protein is CASSLYARRYEQYF.

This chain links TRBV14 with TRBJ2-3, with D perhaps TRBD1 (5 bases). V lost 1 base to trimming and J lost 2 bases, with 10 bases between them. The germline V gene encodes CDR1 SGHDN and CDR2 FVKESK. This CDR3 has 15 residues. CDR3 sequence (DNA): TGTGCCAGCAGCCAAGGCGACAGTCACACAGATACGCAGTATTTT. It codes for CASSQGDSHTDTQYF.

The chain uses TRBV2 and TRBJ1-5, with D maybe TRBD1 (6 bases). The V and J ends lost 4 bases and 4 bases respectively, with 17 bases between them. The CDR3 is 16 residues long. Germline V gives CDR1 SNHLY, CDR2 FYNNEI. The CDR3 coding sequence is TGTGCCAGCAGTGGGGATGGCAGGGGAGGAAATCAGCCCCAGCATTTT. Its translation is CASSGDGRGGNQPQHF.

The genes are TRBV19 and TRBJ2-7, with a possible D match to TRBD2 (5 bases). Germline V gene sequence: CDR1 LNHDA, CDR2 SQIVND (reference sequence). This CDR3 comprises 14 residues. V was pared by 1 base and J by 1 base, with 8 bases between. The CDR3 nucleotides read TGTGCCAGTAGTATAGCAGAGGGATCCTACGAGCAGTACTTC. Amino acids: CASSIAEGSYEQYF.

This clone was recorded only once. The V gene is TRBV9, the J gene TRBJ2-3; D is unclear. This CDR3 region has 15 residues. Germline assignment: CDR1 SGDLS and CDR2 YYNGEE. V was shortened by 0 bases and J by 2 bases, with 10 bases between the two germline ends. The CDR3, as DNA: TGTGCCAGCAGCGTAGAGGGAAGGTACACAGATACGCAGTATTTT. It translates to CASSVEGRYTDTQYF.

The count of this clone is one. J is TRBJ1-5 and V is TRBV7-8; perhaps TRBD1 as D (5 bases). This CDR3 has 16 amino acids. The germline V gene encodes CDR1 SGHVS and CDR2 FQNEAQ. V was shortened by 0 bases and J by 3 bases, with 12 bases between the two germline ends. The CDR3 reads CASSLARDRYNQPQHF. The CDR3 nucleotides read TGTGCCAGCAGCTTAGCGCGCGACAGATACAATCAGCCCCAGCATTTT.

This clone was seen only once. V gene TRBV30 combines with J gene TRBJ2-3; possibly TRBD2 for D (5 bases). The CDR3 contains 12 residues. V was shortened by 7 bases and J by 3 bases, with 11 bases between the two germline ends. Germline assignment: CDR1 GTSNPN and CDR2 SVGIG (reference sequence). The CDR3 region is CASTGGTDTQYF. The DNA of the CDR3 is TGTGCCTCAACCGGAGGAACAGATACGCAGTATTTT.

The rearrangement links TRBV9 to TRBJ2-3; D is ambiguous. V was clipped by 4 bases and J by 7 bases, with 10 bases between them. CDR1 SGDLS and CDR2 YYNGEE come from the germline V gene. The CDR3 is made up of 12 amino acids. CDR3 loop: CASSPRPYTQYF. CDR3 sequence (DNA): TGTGCCAGCAGCCCTCGCCCCTATACGCAGTATTTT.

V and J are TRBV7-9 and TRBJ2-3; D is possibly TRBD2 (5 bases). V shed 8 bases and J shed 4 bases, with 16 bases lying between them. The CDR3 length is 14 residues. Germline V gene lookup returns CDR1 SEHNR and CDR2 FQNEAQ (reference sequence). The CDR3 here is CASEPIWGADTQYF. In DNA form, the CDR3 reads TGTGCCAGCGAGCCCATCTGGGGAGCAGATACGCAGTATTTT.